Shown below are 17 T cell receptor beta chains from a single sample sequenced in a study of blood T cell repertoires in COVID-19 (dated by TCRdb to the early 2020s). The library relied on the immunoSEQ multiplex PCR assay. Drawn from immuneACCESS, this table holds only the in-frame rearrangements with V and J called that TCRdb kept. Clones are partly lost; checked studies trace under half to an unresolved V gene and leave the rest unexplained. For this sample there are a few hundred thousand clones; 88% appear just once. The ten largest account for around 1.2% of the sample. The sample consisted of PBMCs or T cells enriched from blood (not recorded which). The receptor set was obtained from a woman aged 40-49 years with acute COVID-19.

V gene TRBV7-2 combines with J gene TRBJ1-1, with TRBD1 identical over 7 bases. This CDR3 is 15 amino acids long. The germline CDR1 and CDR2 sequences are SGHTA and FQGNSA. V trimming: 4 bases; J trimming: 1 base; junction bases outside the gene matches: 6. This CDR3 is CASSSPRTGNTEAFF. For the CDR3, the DNA is TGTGCCAGCAGCTCACCAAGGACAGGGAACACTGAAGCTTTCTTT.

J is TRBJ1-2 and V is TRBV30; 8 nucleotides match TRBD1. V was pared by 1 base and J by 6 bases, with 4 bases of the junction left unmatched. In germline, CDR1 is GTSNPN, CDR2 SVGIG (reference sequence). The CDR3 has 13 amino acids. The CDR3 DNA is TGTGCCTGGAGTGGACAGGGGAGGAATGGCTACACCTTC. It codes for CAWSGQGRNGYTF.

This clone has just one count. The rearrangement joins TRBV6-2 or TRBV6-3 to TRBJ2-2, with D perhaps matching TRBD1 (6 bases). Germline V lookup: CDR1 MNHEY, CDR2 SVGEGT. V was cut by 2 bases and J by 1 base, with 11 bases left in between. The CDR3 is made up of 16 amino acids. The CDR3, as DNA: TGTGCCAGCAGTTACGGTCCGGGACAGAACACCGGGGAGCTGTTTTTT. Its protein product is CASSYGPGQNTGELFF.

This clone has ten or more counts. V usage is TRBV9 and J usage is TRBJ1-1, with D maybe TRBD1 (6 bases). CDR3 size: 13 residues. The V end was cut by 3 bases, the J end by 8 bases, with 14 bases between. Germline-derived CDR1 and CDR2 are SGDLS and YYNGEE. The CDR3 nucleotides read TGTGCCAGCAGCGCCTACGACAGGAAAGAAGCTTTCTTT. Amino acids: CASSAYDRKEAFF.

J is TRBJ1-6 and V is TRBV9; weak D call: TRBD1 (5 bases). There are 15 residues in the CDR3. Trimming removed 3 bases at V and 13 bases at J, with 20 bases between. Per the germline V gene, CDR1 is SGDLS and CDR2 is YYNGEE. The CDR3 protein is CASSGLQEPSYPLHF. The DNA for the CDR3 is TGTGCCAGCAGCGGCCTACAGGAACCCTCATATCCCCTCCACTTT.

The V call is TRBV7-9, the J call TRBJ2-3; tentatively, D is TRBD1 (6 bases). The germline V gene has CDR1 SEHNR and CDR2 FQNEAQ (reference sequence). CDR3 length: 15 residues. The germline V and J ends were trimmed by 5 bases and 6 bases, with 18 bases remaining between them. CDR3 residues: CASSPGTLSGDTQYF. The CDR3, as DNA: TGTGCCAGCAGCCCCGGGACACTATCCGGGGATACGCAGTATTTT.

The chain employs TRBV7-8 and TRBJ1-6; 11 bases are shared with TRBD1. The J segment lost 18 bases and the V segment lost 3 bases, leaving 4 bases of the junction unmatched. This CDR3 is 12 amino acids long. The germline V gene encodes CDR1 SGHVS and CDR2 FQNEAQ. CDR3 sequence (DNA): TGTGCCAGCAGCTTGGACAGGGGGCCGCGCCACTTT. It is translated as CASSLDRGPRHF.

The chain employs TRBV30 and TRBJ1-5; D not resolved. Trimming took off 1 base at V and 5 bases at J, with 9 bases between the two ends. Germline V gene lookup returns CDR1 GTSNPN and CDR2 SVGIG (reference sequence). This CDR3 has 13 amino acids. CDR3 nucleotides: TGTGCCTGGAGTGGAGGGATAGATCAGCCCCAGCATTTT. It translates to CAWSGGIDQPQHF. The variable domain in full, completed from reference TRBV30 and TRBJ1-5, reads SQTIHQWPATLVQPVGSPLSLECTVEGTSNPNLYWYRQAAGRGLQLLFYSVGIGQISSEVPQNLSASRPQDRQFILSSKKLLLSDSGFYLCAWSGGIDQPQHFGDGTRLSIL.

The J gene is TRBJ2-5, the V gene TRBV5-1, with 9 nucleotides matching TRBD1. This CDR3 has 12 residues. The germline CDR1 and CDR2 sequences are SGHRS and YFSETQ. Germline trimming cut 0 bases from V and 9 bases from J; bases unmatched to any gene: 0. The CDR3 coding sequence is TGCGCCAGCAGCTTGGGGACAGGGGCCCAGTACTTC. Translated, it gives CASSLGTGAQYF. The full variable domain, completed using reference TRBV5-1 and TRBJ2-5, is KAGVTQTPRYLIKTRGQQVTLSCSPISGHRSVSWYQQTPGQGLQFLFEYFSETQRNKGNFPGRFSGRQFSNSRSEMNVSTLELGDSALYLCASSLGTGAQYFGPGTRLLVL.

This chain links TRBV13 with TRBJ1-4; 9 bases agree with TRBD1. Germline CDR1 is PRHDT and CDR2 is FYEKMQ (reference sequence). CDR3 size: 12 residues. J was trimmed by 8 bases and V by 7 bases; bases with no gene match: 2. The CDR3 sequence is CASNDRGEKLFF. The CDR3 nucleotides read TGTGCCAGCAACGACAGGGGGGAAAAACTGTTTTTT.

The chain has TRBV6-5 and TRBJ2-3; TRBD2 is a possible D gene (5 bases). This CDR3 is 15 amino acids long. From germline, CDR1 is MNHEY and CDR2 SVGAGI. The V end was cut by 6 bases, the J end by 3 bases, with 16 bases between. The CDR3 is CASSRDSGGTDTQYF. Here the CDR3 DNA reads TGTGCCAGCAGCCGGGATTCAGGCGGGACAGATACGCAGTATTTT.

V usage is TRBV7-9 and J usage is TRBJ1-1; TRBD1 matches at 12 bases. With 5 bases clipped from V and 7 bases from J, the junction kept 17 bases outside the gene matches. This CDR3 contains 18 residues. From germline, CDR1 is SEHNR and CDR2 FQNEAQ (reference sequence). The CDR3 DNA reads as TGTGCCAGCAGCGATCCGGGACAGGGGGCGAGTCGTAATGGTGAAGCTTTCTTT. Protein sequence: CASSDPGQGASRNGEAFF.

The chain carries TRBV2 and TRBJ2-2, with D possibly being TRBD1 (6 bases). Germline CDR1 reads SNHLY; CDR2 reads FYNNEI. The CDR3 is made up of 15 amino acids. Deletions cut 0 bases from V and 12 bases from J, with 17 bases between. For the CDR3, the DNA is TGTGCCAGCAGTGAAGCTTGGGGAGTTCAGGGGAAGCTGTTTTTT. Its protein product is CASSEAWGVQGKLFF.

For the CDR3, the DNA is TGTGCCAGCAGCCAAGAGCGAGCGCCCAACTACAATGAGCAGTTCTTC. Translating it yields CASSQERAPNYNEQFF. This chain links TRBV4-2 with TRBJ2-1; the D is unclear. V was clipped by 0 bases and J by 3 bases, with 12 bases between them. From germline, CDR1 is LGHNA and CDR2 YNFKEQ. The CDR3 runs 16 residues.

This clone turned up a few times. The V call is TRBV9, the J call TRBJ2-1; weak D call: TRBD1 (6 bases). Germline-derived CDR1 and CDR2 are SGDLS and YYNGEE. CDR3 length: 16 residues. V dropped 3 bases and J dropped 0 bases, with 13 bases sitting between them. CDR3 nucleotides: TGTGCCAGCAGCGCGGGGACACCTACCTCCTACAATGAGCAGTTCTTC. Translated: CASSAGTPTSYNEQFF.

For the CDR3, the DNA is TGTGCCAGCATCCTAGACCCGAGCTCCTACGAGCAGTACTTC. This encodes CASILDPSSYEQYF. The genes are TRBV2 and TRBJ2-7; D gene uncertain. Germline assignment: CDR1 SNHLY and CDR2 FYNNEI. The CDR3 is 14 residues long. Trimming removed 7 bases from V and 0 bases from J, with 13 bases in between.

The J gene is TRBJ1-1, the V gene TRBV5-1, with D unclear. V gave up 1 base and J gave up 0 bases, with 7 bases separating them. The CDR3 contains 14 residues. CDR1 SGHRS and CDR2 YFSETQ come from the germline V gene. The chain's CDR3 is CASSLREVNTEAFF. CDR3 coding DNA: TGCGCCAGCAGCTTGCGGGAGGTGAACACTGAAGCTTTCTTT.